The sequence of this T cell receptor (beta chain) was determined in a study of T cell repertoires and HLA-DP antigens. Study at large: In vitro CD4+ alloreactivity was against HeLa-presented HLA-DP. Donor ages ranged from 18-to-29 to 60-to-69; a couple of men, one woman.

CDR3 length equals 16 residues. The germline gives CDR1 SGHRS, CDR2 YFSETQ. Losses at the gene ends were 5 bases for V and 0 bases for J; bases not matched to a gene: 8. Measured with immunoSEQ multiplex PCR; TCRdb has only the in-frame clones, and not every one. The sample comprises 85,000 to 90,000 clones, roughly 86% of which are singletons, and roughly 1.5% rests with the top ten. Details on this clone: Its specificity is unknown.

This rearrangement joins TRBV5-1 to TRBJ1-3; 7 bases map to TRBD1. This TCR came from a man aged 45-65 years in good health and CMV-seronegative. Source material: CD4+ T cells from PBMCs. The CDR3: CASRPNTGVSGNTIYF. The CDR3 region has the DNA TGCGCCAGCAGGCCCAACACAGGGGTCTCTGGAAACACCATATATTTT.